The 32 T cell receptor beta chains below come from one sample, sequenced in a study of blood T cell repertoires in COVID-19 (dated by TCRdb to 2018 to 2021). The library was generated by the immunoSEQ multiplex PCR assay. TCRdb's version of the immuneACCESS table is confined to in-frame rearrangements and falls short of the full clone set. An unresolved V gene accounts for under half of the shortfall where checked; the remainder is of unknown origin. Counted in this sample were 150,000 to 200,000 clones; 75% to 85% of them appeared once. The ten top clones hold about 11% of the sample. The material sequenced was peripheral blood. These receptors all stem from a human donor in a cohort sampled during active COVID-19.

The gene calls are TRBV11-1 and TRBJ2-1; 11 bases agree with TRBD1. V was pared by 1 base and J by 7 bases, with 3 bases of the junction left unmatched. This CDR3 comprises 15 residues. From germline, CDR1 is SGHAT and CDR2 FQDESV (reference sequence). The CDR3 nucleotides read TGTGCCAGCAGCTTAGGGACAGGGGGCTTTAATGAGCAGTTCTTC. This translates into CASSLGTGGFNEQFF.

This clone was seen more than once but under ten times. The CDR3 spells CASSFSSGQGKYEQYF. In nucleotides, the CDR3 is TGTGCCAGCAGTTTCTCATCGGGACAGGGGAAGTACGAGCAGTACTTC. The chain uses TRBV28 and TRBJ2-7, with 10 bases identical to TRBD1. V lost 3 bases, J lost 4 bases, and 9 bases stayed unmatched. Germline V CDR1 and CDR2: MDHEN, SYDVKM. The CDR3 is 16 amino acids.

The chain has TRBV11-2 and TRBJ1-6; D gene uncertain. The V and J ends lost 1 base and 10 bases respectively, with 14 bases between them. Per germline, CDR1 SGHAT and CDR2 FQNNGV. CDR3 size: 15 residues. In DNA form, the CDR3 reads TGTGCCAGCAGCTTAGTGTTGGAGGGAGGCTCACCCCTCCACTTT. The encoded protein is CASSLVLEGGSPLHF.

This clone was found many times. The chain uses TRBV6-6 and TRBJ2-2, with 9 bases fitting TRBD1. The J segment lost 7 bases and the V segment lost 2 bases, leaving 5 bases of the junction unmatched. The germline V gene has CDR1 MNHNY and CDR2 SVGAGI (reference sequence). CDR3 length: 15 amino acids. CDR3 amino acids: CASSYGQGLGGELFF. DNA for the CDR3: TGTGCCAGCAGTTACGGACAGGGGCTCGGCGGGGAGCTGTTTTTT.

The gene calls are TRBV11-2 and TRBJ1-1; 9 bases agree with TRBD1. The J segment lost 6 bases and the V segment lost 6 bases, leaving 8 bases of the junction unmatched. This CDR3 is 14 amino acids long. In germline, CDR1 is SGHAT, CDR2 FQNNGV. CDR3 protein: CASRHTGGVAEAFF. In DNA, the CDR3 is TGTGCCAGCAGACATACAGGGGGCGTAGCTGAAGCTTTCTTT.

Here the CDR3 DNA reads TGTGCCAGCACCCCGGGGAGGGTACCAAATTCACCCCTCCACTTT. Amino acids: CASTPGRVPNSPLHF. The V gene is TRBV6-5, the J gene TRBJ1-6; D is undetermined. The germline CDR1 and CDR2 sequences are MNHEY and SVGAGI. This CDR3 spans 15 amino acids. With 7 bases removed from V and 7 bases from J, the gap between germline ends came to 17 bases.

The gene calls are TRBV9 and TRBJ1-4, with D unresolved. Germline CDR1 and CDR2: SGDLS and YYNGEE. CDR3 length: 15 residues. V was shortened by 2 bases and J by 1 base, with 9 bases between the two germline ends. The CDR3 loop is CASSVRRGTNEKLFF. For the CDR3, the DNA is TGTGCCAGCAGCGTCCGACGGGGAACTAATGAAAAACTGTTTTTT.

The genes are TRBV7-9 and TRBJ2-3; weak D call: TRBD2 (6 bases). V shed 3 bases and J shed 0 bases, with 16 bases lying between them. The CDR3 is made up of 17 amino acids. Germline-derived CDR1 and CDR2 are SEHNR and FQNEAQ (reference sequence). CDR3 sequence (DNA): TGTGCCAGCAGCTTTTCATTTCGGGCGGGGAGCACAGATACGCAGTATTTT. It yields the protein CASSFSFRAGSTDTQYF.

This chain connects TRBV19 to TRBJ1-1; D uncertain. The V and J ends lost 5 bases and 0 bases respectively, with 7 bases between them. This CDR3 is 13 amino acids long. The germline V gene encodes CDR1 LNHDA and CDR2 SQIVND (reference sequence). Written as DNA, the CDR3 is TGTGCCAGTAGTCCAGGAATGAACACTGAAGCTTTCTTT. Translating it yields CASSPGMNTEAFF.

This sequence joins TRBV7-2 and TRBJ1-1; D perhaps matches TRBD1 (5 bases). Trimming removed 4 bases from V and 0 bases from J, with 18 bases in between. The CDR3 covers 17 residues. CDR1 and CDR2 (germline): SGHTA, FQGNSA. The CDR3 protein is CASSWGRGRGMNTEAFF. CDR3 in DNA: TGTGCCAGCAGCTGGGGGAGAGGGAGGGGTATGAACACTGAAGCTTTCTTT.

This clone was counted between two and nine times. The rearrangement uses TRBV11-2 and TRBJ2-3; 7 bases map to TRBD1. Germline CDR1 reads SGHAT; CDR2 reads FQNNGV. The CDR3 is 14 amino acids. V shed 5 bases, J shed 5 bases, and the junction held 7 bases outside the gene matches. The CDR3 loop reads CASSLRQGEDTQYF. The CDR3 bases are TGTGCCAGCAGCCTTCGACAGGGTGAAGATACGCAGTATTTT.

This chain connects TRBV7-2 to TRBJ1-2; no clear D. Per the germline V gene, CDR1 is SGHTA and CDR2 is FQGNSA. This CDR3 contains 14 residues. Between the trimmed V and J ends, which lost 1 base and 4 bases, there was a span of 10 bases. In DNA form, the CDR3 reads TGTGCCAGCAGCTTAGGGGCAGAATTCTATGGCTACACCTTC. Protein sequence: CASSLGAEFYGYTF.

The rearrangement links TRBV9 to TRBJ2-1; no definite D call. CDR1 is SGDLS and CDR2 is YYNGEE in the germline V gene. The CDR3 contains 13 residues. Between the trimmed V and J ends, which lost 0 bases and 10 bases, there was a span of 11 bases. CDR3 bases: TGTGCCAGCAGCGTAGAGTGGTTTCGGGAGCAGTTCTTC. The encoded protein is CASSVEWFREQFF.

The CDR3 loop is CASSPGGQTNEQFF. CDR3 in DNA: TGTGCCAGCAGCCCTGGAGGTCAGACAAATGAGCAGTTCTTC. V is TRBV5-8 and J is TRBJ2-1; D may be TRBD2 (5 bases). CDR3 size: 14 residues. Trimming took off 4 bases at V and 7 bases at J, with 15 bases between the two ends. The V gene's germline CDR1 is SGHTS and CDR2 YDEGEE.

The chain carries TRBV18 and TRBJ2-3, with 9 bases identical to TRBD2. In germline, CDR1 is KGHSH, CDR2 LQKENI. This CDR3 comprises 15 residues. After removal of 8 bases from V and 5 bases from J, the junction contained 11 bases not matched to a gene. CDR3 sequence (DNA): TGTGCCAGCCGAACCCTAGCGGGGTCAGGAGATACGCAGTATTTT. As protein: CASRTLAGSGDTQYF.

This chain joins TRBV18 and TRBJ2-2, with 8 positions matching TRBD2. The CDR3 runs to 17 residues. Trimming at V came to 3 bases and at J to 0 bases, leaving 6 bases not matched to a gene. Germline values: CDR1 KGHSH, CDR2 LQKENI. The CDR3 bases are TGTGCCAGCTCACCGATAAGTAGCGGGGCGAACACCGGGGAGCTGTTTTTT. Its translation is CASSPISSGANTGELFF.

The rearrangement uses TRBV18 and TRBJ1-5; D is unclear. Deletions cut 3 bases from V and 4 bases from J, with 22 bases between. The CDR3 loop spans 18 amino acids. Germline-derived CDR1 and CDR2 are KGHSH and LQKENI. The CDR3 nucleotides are TGTGCCAGCTCACCCTCTCACTCGACTATTCTGGGAAATCAGCCCCAGCATTTT. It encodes CASSPSHSTILGNQPQHF.

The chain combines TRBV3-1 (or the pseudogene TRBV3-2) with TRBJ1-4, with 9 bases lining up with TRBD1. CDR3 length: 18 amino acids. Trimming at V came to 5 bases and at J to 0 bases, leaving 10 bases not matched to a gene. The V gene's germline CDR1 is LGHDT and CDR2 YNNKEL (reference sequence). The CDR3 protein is CASSNRDRDAATNEKLFF. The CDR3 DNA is TGTGCCAGCAGCAACCGGGACAGGGATGCTGCAACTAATGAAAAACTGTTTTTT.

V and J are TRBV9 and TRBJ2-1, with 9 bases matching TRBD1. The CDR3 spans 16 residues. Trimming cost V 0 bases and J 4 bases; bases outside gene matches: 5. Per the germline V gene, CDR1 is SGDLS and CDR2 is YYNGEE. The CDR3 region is CASSVERGQGYNEQFF. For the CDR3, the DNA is TGTGCCAGCAGCGTAGAAAGGGGACAGGGATACAATGAGCAGTTCTTC.

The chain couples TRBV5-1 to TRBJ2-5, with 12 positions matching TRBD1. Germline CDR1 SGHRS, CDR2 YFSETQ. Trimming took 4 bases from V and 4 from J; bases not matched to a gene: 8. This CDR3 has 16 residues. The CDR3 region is CASSPDGTGGAETQYF. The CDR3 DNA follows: TGCGCCAGCAGCCCGGATGGGACAGGGGGCGCAGAGACCCAGTACTTC.

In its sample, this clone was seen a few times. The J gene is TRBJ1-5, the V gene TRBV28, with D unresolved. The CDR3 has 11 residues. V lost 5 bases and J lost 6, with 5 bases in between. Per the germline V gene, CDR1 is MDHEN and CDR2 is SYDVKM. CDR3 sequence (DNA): TGTGCCAGCAGTACTCGTCAGCCCCAGCATTTT. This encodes CASSTRQPQHF.

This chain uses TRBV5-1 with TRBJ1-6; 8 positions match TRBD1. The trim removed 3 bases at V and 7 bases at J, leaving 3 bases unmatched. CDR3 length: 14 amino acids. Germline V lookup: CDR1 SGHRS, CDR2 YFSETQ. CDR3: CASSSDRENSPLHF. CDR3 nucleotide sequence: TGCGCCAGCAGCTCGGACAGGGAGAATTCACCCCTCCACTTT.

This CDR3 reads CASSLRDTVNYGYTF. DNA for the CDR3: TGTGCCAGCAGTCTCCGGGACACGGTTAACTATGGCTACACCTTC. J is TRBJ1-2 and V is TRBV6-2 or TRBV6-3; a weak D match, TRBD1 (6 bases). V dropped 5 bases and J dropped 1 base, with 14 bases sitting between them. This CDR3 spans 15 amino acids. CDR1 and CDR2 (germline): MNHEY, SVGEGT.

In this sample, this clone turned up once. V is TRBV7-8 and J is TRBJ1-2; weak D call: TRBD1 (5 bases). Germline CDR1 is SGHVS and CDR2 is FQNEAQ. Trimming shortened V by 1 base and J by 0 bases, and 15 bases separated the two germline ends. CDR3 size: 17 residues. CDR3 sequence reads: CASSLGFGGTSNYGYTF. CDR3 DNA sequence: TGTGCCAGCAGCTTAGGGTTTGGGGGGACGTCTAACTATGGCTACACCTTC.

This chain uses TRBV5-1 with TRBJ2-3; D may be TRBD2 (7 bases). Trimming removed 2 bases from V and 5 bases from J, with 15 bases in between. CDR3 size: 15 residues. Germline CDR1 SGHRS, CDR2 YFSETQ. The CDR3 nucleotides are TGCGCCAGCAGCTTTCGGGGGGCGCGCCTAGATACGCAGTATTTT. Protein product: CASSFRGARLDTQYF.

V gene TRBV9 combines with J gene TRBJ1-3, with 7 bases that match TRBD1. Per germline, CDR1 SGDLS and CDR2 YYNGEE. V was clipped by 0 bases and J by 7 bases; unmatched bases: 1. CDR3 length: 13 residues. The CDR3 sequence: CASSVETGNTIYF. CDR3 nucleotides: TGTGCCAGCAGCGTAGAGACAGGGAACACCATATATTTT.

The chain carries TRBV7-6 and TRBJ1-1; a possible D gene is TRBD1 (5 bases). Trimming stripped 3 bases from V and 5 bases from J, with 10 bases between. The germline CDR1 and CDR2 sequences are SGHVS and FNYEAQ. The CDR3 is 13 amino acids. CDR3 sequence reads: CASSFGGGTEAFF. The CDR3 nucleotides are TGTGCCAGCAGCTTCGGGGGTGGTACTGAAGCTTTCTTT.

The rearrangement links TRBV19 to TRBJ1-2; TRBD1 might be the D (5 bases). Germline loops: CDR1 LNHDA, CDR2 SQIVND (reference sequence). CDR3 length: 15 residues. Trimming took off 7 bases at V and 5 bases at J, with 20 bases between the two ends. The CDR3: CASTIHRDLTYGYTF. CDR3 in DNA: TGTGCCAGTACAATCCACCGGGACTTGACTTATGGCTACACCTTC.

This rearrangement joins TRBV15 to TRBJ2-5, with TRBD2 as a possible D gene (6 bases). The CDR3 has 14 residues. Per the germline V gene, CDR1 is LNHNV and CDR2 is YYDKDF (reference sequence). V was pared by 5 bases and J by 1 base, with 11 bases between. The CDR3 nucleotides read TGTGCCACCAGCCTCGCACTAGCCCAAGAGACCCAGTACTTC. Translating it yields CATSLALAQETQYF.

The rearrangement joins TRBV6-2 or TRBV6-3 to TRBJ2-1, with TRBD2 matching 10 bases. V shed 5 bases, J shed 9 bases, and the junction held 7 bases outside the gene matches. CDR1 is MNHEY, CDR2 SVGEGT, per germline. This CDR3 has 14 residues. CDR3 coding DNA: TGTGCCAGCAGTAGCGGGGGGGTACGCGGTGAGCAGTTCTTC. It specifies CASSSGGVRGEQFF.

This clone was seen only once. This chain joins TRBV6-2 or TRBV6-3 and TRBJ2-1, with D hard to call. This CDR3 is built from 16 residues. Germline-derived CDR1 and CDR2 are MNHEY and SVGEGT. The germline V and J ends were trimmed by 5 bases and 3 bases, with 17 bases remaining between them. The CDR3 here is CASSSFLRPSYNEQFF. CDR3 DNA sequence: TGTGCCAGCAGTAGCTTTCTGAGGCCCAGCTACAATGAGCAGTTCTTC.

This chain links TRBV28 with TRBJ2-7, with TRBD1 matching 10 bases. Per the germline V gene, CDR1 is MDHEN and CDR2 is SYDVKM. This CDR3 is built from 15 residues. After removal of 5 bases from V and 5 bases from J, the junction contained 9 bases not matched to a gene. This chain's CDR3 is CASSKWTGGINEQYF. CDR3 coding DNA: TGTGCCAGCAGTAAATGGACAGGGGGTATCAACGAGCAGTACTTC.